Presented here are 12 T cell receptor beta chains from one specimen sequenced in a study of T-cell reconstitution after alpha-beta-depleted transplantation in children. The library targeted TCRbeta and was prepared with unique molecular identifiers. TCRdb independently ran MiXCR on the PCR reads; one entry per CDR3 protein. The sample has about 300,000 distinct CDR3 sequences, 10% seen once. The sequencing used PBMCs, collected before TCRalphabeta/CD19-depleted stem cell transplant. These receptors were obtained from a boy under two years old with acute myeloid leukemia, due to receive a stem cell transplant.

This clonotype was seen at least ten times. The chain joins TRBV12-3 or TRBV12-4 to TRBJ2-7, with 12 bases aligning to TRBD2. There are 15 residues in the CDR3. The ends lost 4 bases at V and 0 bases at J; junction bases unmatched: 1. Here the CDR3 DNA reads TGTGCCAGCAGTTCGGGACTAGCGGGCTCCTACGAGCAGTACTTC. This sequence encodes CASSSGLAGSYEQYF.

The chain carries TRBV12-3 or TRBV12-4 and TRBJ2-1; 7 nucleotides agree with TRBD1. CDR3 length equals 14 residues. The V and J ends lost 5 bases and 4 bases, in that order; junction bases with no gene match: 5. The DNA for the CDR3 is TGTGCCAGCAGTCTATTGACAGGGTACAATGAGCAGTTCTTC. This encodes CASSLLTGYNEQFF.

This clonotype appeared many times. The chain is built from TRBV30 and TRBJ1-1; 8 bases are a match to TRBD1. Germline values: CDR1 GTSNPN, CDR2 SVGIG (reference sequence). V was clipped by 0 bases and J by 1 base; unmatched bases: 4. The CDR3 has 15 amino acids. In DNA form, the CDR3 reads TGTGCCTGGAGTGTATATACAGGGGGGAACACTGAAGCTTTCTTT. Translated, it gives CAWSVYTGGNTEAFF.

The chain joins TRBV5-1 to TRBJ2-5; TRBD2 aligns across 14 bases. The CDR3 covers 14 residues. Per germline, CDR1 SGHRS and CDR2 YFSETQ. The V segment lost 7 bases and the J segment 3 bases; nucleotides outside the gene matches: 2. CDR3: CASGGLAGEETQYF. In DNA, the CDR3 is TGCGCCAGCGGGGGACTAGCGGGAGAAGAGACCCAGTACTTC. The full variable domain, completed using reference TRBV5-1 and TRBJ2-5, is KAGVTQTPRYLIKTRGQQVTLSCSPISGHRSVSWYQQTPGQGLQFLFEYFSETQRNKGNFPGRFSGRQFSNSRSEMNVSTLELGDSALYLCASGGLAGEETQYFGPGTRLLVL.

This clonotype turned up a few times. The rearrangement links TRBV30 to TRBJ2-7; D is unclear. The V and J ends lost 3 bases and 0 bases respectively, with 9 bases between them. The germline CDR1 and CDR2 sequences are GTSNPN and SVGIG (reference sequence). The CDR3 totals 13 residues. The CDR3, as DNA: TGTGCCTGGAGCAGGCGAAGCTCCTACGAGCAGTACTTC. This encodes CAWSRRSSYEQYF. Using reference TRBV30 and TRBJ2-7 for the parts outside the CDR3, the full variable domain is SQTIHQWPATLVQPVGSPLSLECTVEGTSNPNLYWYRQAAGRGLQLLFYSVGIGQISSEVPQNLSASRPQDRQFILSSKKLLLSDSGFYLCAWSRRSSYEQYFGPGTRLTVT.

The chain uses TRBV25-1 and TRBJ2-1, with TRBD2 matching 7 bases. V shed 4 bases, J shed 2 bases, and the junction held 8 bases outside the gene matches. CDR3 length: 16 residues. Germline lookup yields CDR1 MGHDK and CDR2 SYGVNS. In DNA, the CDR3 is TGTGCCAGCAGTGGGGAGGGAGGGCCGGCCTACAATGAGCAGTTCTTC. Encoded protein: CASSGEGGPAYNEQFF.

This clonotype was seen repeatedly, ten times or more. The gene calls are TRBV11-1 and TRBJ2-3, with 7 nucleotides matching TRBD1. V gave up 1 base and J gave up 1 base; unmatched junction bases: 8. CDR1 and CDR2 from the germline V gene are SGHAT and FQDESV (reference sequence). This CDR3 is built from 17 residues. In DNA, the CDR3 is TGTGCCAGCAGCTTAGGGACAGGAAGGTTTGGCACAGATACGCAGTATTTT. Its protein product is CASSLGTGRFGTDTQYF.

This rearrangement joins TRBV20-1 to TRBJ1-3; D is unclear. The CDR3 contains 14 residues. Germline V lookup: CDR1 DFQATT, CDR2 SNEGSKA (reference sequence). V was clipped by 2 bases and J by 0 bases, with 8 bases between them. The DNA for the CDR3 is TGCAGTGCTAGACGGGCCGGCTCTGGAAACACCATATATTTT. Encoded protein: CSARRAGSGNTIYF.

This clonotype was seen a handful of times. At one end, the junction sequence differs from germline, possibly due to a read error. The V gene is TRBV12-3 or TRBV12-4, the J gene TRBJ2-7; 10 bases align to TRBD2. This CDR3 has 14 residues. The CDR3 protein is CASSLFSGGRGKSF. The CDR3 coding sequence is TGTGCCAGCAGTTTATTTAGCGGGGGGCGGGGAAAGTCGTTC.

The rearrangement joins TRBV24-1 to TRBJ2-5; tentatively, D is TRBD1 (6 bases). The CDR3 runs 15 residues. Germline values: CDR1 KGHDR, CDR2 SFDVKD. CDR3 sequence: CGASYLRGRHETQYF. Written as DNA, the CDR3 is TGTGGGGCCAGTTATTTGAGGGGGAGACACGAGACCCAGTACTTC.

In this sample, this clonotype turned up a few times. CDR3 nucleotides: TGTGCCAGCAGTGAATGGAGACAGGGTCCAGATACGCAGTATTTT. Translated: CASSEWRQGPDTQYF. V usage is TRBV25-1 and J usage is TRBJ2-3; 7 bases agree with TRBD1. The CDR3 consists of 15 residues. Germline assignment: CDR1 MGHDK and CDR2 SYGVNS. V shed 1 base and J 4 bases; nucleotides not matched to a gene: 5.

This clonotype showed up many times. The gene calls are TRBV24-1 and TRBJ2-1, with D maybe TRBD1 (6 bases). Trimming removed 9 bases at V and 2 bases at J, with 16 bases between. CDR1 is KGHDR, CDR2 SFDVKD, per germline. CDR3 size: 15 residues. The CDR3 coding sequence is TGTGCCACCGGGTGGGGGCTTATTCCCTACAATGAGCAGTTCTTC. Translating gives CATGWGLIPYNEQFF.